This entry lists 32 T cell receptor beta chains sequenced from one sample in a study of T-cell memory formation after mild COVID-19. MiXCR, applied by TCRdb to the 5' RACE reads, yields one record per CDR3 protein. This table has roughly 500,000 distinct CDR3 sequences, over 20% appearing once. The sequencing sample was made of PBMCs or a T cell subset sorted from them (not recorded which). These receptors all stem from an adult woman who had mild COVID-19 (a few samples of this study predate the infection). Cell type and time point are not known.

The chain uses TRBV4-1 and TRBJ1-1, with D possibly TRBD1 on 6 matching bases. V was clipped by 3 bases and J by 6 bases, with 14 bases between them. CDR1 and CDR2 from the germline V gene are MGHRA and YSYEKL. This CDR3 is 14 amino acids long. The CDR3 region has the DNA TGCGCCAGCAGCCAGCCCCTTGGACAGCCTGAAGCTTTCTTT. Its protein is CASSQPLGQPEAFF.

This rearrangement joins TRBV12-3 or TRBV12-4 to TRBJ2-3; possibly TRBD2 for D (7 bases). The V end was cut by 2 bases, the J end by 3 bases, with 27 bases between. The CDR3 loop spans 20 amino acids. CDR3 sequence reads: CASSLRRRGLRPSGTDTQYF. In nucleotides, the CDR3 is TGTGCCAGCAGTTTACGCCGGCGGGGGCTACGTCCGAGCGGTACAGATACGCAGTATTTT.

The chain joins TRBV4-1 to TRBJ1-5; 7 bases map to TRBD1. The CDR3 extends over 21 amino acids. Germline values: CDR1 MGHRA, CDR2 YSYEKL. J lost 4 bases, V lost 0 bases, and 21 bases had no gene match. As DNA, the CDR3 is TGCGCCAGCAGCCAAGATTATAGGGCCCGACAGGGCCTGAGCCTAAATCAGCCCCAGCATTTT. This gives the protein CASSQDYRARQGLSLNQPQHF.

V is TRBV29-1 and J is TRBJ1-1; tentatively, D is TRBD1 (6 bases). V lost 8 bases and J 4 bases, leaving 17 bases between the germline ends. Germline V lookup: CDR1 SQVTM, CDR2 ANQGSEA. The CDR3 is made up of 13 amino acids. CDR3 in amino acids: CSLTGRLSTEAFF. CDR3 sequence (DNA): TGCAGCTTAACAGGGAGGTTAAGCACTGAAGCTTTCTTT. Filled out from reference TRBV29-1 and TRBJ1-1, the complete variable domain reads SAVISQKPSRDICQRGTSLTIQCQVDSQVTMMFWYRQQPGQSLTLIATANQGSEATYESGFVIDKFPISRPNLTFSTLTVSNMSPEDSSIYLCSLTGRLSTEAFFGQGTRLTVV.

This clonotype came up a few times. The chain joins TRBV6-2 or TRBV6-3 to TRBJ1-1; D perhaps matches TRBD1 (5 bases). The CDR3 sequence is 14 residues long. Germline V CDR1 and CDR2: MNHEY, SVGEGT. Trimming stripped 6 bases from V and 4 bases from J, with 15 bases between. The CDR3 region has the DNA TGTGCCAGCAGCGAGGGGCAGGGAGGCACTGAAGCTTTCTTT. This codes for CASSEGQGGTEAFF.

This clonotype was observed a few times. The CDR3 is CASSYSGGISYEQYF. CDR3 bases: TGTGCCAGCAGTTACTCGGGAGGTATCTCCTACGAGCAGTACTTC. The rearrangement uses TRBV6-2 or TRBV6-3 and TRBJ2-7; maybe TRBD2 (6 bases). CDR3 size: 15 residues. V gave up 0 bases and J gave up 0 bases, with 9 bases separating them. In germline, CDR1 is MNHEY, CDR2 SVGEGT.

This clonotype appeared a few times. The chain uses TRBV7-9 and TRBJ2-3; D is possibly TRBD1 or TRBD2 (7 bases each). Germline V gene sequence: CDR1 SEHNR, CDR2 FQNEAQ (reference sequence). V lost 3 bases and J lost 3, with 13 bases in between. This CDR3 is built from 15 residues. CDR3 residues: CASSFREDRTDTQYF. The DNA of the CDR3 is TGTGCCAGCAGCTTTCGGGAGGACAGGACAGATACGCAGTATTTT.

Here the CDR3 reads CASSAAHRNRDTVHSNQPQHF. In DNA form, the CDR3 reads TGTGCCAGCAGCGCAGCCCACCGAAACCGGGACACGGTACATAGCAATCAGCCCCAGCATTTT. This chain links TRBV9 with TRBJ1-5; TRBD1 is a possible D gene (6 bases). The CDR3 has 21 amino acids. The germline V gene encodes CDR1 SGDLS and CDR2 YYNGEE. With 3 bases removed from V and 0 bases from J, the gap between germline ends came to 28 bases. Full variable domain (rest looked up from reference TRBV9 and TRBJ1-5): DSGVTQTPKHLITATGQRVTLRCSPRSGDLSVYWYQQSLDQGLQFLIQYYNGEERAKGNILERFSAQQFPDLHSELNLSSLELGDSALYFCASSAAHRNRDTVHSNQPQHFGDGTRLSIL.

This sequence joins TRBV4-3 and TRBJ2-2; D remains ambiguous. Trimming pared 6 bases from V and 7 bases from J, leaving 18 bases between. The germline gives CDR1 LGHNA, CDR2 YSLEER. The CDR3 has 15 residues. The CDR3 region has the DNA TGCGCCAGCAGTCAGTCCCGAGTCGCTAACGGGGAGCTGTTTTTT. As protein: CASSQSRVANGELFF.

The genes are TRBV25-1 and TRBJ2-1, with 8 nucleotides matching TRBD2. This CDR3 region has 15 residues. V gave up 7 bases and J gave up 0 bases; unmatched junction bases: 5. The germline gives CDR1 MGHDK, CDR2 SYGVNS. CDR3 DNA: TGTGCCAGCACCGGGCTAGCGGGCTCCTACAATGAGCAGTTCTTC. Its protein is CASTGLAGSYNEQFF.

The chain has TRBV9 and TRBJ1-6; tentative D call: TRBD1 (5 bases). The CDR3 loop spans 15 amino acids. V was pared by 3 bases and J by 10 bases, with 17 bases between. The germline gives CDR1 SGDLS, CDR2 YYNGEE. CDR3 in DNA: TGTGCCAGCAGCGCCTCCCCGGGGGTTCTGTCACCCCTCCACTTT. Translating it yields CASSASPGVLSPLHF.

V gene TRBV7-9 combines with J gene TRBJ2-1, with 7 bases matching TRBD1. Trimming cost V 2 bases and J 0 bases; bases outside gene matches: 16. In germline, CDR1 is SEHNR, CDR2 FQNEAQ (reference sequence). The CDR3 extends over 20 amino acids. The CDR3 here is CASSLLGTERLPSSYNEQFF. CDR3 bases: TGTGCCAGCAGCTTACTCGGGACAGAGCGCCTACCTAGCTCCTACAATGAGCAGTTCTTC.

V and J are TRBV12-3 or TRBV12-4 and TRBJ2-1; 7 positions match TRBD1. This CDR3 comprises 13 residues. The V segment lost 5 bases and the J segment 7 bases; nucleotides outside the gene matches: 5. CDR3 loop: CASSQGEWNEQFF. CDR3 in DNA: TGTGCCAGCAGTCAGGGGGAGTGGAATGAGCAGTTCTTC.

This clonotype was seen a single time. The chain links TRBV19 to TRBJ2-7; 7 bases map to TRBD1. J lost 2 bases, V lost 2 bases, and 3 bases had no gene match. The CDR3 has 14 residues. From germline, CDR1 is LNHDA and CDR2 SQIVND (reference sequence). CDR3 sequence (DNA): TGTGCCAGTAGTATACCGGGACAGCCCTACGAGCAGTACTTC. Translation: CASSIPGQPYEQYF.

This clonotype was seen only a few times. In DNA, the CDR3 is TGCGCCAGCAGCCGACTCCGAGGGGCAAATAGAGCCGAAGCTTTCTTT. Its translation: CASSRLRGANRAEAFF. This chain links TRBV5-1 with TRBJ1-1; tentative D call: TRBD1 (5 bases). Germline V gives CDR1 SGHRS, CDR2 YFSETQ. V was shortened by 4 bases and J by 8 bases, with 24 bases between the two germline ends. This CDR3 spans 16 amino acids.

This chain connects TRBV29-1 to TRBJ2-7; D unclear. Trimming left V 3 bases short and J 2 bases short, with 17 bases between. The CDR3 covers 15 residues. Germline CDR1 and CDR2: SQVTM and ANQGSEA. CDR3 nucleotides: TGCAGCGTTGAGTTCCGTGGCGAGGAAACCTACGAGCAGTACTTC. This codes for CSVEFRGEETYEQYF.

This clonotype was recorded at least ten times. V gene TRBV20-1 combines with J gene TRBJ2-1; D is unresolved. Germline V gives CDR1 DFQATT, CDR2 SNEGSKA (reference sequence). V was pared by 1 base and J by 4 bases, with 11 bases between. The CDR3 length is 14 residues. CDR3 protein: CSARARNSYNEQFF. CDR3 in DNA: TGCAGTGCTAGAGCGAGAAACAGTTACAATGAGCAGTTCTTC.

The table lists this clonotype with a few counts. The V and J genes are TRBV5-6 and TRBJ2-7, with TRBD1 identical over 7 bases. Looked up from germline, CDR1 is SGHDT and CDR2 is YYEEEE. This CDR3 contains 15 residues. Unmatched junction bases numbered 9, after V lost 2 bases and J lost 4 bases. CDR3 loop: CASSLVPGQRYEQYF. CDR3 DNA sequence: TGTGCCAGCAGCTTAGTCCCGGGACAGCGGTACGAGCAGTACTTC.

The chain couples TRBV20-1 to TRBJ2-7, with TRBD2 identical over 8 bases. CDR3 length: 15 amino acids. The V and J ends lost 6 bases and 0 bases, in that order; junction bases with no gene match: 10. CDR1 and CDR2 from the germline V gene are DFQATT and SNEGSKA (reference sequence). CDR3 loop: CSASGAGAFSYEQYF. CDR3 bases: TGCAGTGCATCAGGAGCGGGAGCTTTCTCCTACGAGCAGTACTTC.

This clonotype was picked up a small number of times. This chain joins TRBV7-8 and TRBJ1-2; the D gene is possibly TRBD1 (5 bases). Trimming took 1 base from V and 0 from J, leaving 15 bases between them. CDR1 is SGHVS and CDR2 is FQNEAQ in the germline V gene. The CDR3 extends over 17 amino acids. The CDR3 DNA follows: TGTGCCAGCAGCTTAGGGATGCAGGGCAGTGCTAACTATGGCTACACCTTC. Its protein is CASSLGMQGSANYGYTF. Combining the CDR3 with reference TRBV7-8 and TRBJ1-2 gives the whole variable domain GAGVSQSPRYKVAKRGQDVALRCDPISGHVSLFWYQQALGQGPEFLTYFQNEAQLDKSGLPSDRFFAERPEGSVSTLKIQRTQQEDSAVYLCASSLGMQGSANYGYTFGSGTRLTVV.

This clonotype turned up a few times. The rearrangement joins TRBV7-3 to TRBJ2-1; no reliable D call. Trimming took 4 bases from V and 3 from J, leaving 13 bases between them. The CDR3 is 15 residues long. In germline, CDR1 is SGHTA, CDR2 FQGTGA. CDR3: CASSSQGLVYNEQFF. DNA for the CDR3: TGTGCCAGCAGCTCGCAAGGGCTAGTCTACAATGAGCAGTTCTTC. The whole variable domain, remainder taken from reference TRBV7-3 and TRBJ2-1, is GAGVSQTPSNKVTEKGKYVELRCDPISGHTALYWYRQSLGQGPEFLIYFQGTGAADDSGLPNDRFFAVRPEGSVSTLKIQRTERGDSAVYLCASSSQGLVYNEQFFGPGTRLTVL.

Here the CDR3 DNA reads TGTGCCACCAGTGATTTGAAAGCGGCCGATCTTGAGGATGAGCAGTTCTTC. It encodes CATSDLKAADLEDEQFF. The chain uses TRBV24-1 and TRBJ2-1, with a weak D call TRBD2 (5 bases). Germline V gives CDR1 KGHDR, CDR2 SFDVKD. V was clipped by 0 bases and J by 8 bases, with 19 bases between them. The CDR3 covers 17 residues.

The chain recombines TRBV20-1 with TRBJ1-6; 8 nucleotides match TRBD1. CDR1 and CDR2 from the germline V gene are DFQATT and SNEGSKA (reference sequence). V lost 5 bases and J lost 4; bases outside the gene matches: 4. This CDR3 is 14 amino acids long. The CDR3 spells CSAPDRAYNSPLHF. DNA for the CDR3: TGCAGTGCTCCGGACAGGGCTTATAATTCACCCCTCCACTTT.

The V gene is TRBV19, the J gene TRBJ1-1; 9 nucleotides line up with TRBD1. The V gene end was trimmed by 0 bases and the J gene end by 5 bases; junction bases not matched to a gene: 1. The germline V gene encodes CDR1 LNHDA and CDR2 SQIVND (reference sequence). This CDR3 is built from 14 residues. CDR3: CASSIEGQGTEAFF. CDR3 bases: TGTGCCAGTAGTATAGAAGGACAGGGGACTGAAGCTTTCTTT.

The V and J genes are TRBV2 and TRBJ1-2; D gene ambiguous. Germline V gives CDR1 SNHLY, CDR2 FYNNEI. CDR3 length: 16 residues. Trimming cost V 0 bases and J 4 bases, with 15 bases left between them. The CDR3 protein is CASSEAVGRSTYGYTF. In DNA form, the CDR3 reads TGTGCCAGCAGTGAAGCTGTAGGGAGGTCAACCTATGGCTACACCTTC. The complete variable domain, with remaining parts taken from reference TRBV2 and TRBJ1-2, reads EPEVTQTPSHQVTQMGQEVILRCVPISNHLYFYWYRQILGQKVEFLVSFYNNEISEKSEIFDDQFSVERPDGSNFTLKIRSTKLEDSAMYFCASSEAVGRSTYGYTFGSGTRLTVV.

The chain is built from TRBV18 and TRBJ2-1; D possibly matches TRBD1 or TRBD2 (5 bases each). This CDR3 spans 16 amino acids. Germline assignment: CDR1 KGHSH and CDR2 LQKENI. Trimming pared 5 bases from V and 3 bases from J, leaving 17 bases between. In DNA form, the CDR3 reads TGTGCCAGCTCAGAGAGCCCCCGGGACGGCTACAATGAGCAGTTCTTC. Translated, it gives CASSESPRDGYNEQFF.

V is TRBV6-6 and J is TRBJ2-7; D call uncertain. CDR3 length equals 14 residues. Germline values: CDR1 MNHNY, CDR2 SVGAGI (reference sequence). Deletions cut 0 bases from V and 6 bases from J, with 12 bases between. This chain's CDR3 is CASSYSISPGEQYF. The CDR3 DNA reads TGTGCCAGCAGTTACTCGATTTCCCCCGGCGAGCAGTACTTC.

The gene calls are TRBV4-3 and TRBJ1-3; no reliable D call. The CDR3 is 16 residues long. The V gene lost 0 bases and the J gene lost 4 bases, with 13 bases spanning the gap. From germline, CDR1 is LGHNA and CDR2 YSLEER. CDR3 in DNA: TGCGCCAGCAGCCAAGAATTGAACCCCGGCGGAAACACCATATATTTT. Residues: CASSQELNPGGNTIYF.

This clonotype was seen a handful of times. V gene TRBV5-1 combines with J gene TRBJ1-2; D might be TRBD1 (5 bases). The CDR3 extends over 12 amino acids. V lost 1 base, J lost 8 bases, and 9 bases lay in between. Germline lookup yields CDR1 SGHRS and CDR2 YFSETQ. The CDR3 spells CASSLSGTGYTF. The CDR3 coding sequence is TGCGCCAGCAGCTTGTCCGGGACCGGCTACACCTTC.

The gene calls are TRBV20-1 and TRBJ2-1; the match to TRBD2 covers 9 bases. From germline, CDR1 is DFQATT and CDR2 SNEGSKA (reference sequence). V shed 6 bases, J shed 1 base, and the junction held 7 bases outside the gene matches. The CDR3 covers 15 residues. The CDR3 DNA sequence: TGCAGTGCCCCGGGGAGCGGGAGGTCCTACAATGAGCAGTTCTTC. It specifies CSAPGSGRSYNEQFF.

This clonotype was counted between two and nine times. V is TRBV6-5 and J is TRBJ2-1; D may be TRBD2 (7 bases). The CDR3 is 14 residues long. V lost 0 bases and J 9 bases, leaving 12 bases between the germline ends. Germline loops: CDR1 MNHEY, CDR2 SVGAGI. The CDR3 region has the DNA TGTGCCAGCAGTTACTCGGGAGGGGGTAGTGAGCAGTTCTTC. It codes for CASSYSGGGSEQFF.

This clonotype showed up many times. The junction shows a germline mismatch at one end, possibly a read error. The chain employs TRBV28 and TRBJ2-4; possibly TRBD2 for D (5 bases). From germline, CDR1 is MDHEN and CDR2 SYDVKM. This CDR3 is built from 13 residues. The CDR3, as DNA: TGTGCCAGCAGTTTCGAAGACGTCAATCCGAGGGACTTC. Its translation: CASSFEDVNPRDF.